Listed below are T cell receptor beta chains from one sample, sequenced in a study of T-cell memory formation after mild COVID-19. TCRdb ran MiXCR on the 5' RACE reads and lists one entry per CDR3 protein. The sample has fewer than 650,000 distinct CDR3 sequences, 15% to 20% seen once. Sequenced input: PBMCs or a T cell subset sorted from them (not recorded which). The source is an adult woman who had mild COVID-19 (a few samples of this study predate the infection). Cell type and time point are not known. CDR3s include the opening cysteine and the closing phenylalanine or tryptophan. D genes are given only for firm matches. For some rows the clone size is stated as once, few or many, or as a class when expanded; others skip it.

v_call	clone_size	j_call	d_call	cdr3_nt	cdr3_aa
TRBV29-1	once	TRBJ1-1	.	TGCAGCGCCGTTTCTGGGGAAGCTTTCTTT	CSAVSGEAFF
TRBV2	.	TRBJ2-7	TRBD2	TGTGCCAGCAGTTTCTCACTAGCGGGTGATTACGAGCAGTACTTC	CASSFSLAGDYEQYF
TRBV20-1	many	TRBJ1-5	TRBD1	TGCAGTGCTTTGCGGGACAGGGGAAATCAGCCCCAGCATTTT	CSALRDRGNQPQHF
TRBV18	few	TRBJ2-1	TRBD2	TGTGCCAGCTCACCAAGGTCAACTAGCGGGTCCCCCTCTAATGAGCAGTTCTTC	CASSPRSTSGSPSNEQFF
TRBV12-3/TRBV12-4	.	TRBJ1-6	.	TGTGCCAGCAGGTCTACAGGTTTGAGGTCACCCCTCCACTTT	CASRSTGLRSPLHF
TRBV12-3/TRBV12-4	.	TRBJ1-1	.	TGTGCCTCGGCACGAACCCAGAACACTGAAGCTTTCTTT	CASARTQNTEAFF
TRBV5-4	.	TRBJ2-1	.	TGTGCCAGCAGCTTGCTAGCCGGCAATGAGCAGTTCTTC	CASSLLAGNEQFF
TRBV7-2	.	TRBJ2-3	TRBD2	TGTGCCAGCAGCCGGCTAGCGGGGATCGCAGATACGCAGTATTTT	CASSRLAGIADTQYF
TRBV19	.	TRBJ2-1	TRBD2	TGTGCCAGTACCGCTGCTGGAGCGGGGGGCAGGAATGAGCAGTTCTTC	CASTAAGAGGRNEQFF
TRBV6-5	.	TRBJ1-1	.	TGTGCCAGCAGTGCATCATACGCTGAAGCTTTCTTT	CASSASYAEAFF
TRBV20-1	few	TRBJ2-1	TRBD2	TGCAGTGCTAGGCCCGGGACTAGCGGGAGATGGGGTGAGCAGTTCTTC	CSARPGTSGRWGEQFF